The 23 T cell receptor beta chains in this list originate from one sample, sequenced in a study of neurological immune-mediated disorders. TCRdb itself ran the 5' RACE reads through MiXCR, one entry per CDR3 protein. This table has fewer than 40,000 distinct CDR3 sequences, roughly 5% appearing once. Sequences were obtained from CD4+ T cells from blood. The receptor source for this set is a man between 18 and 35 years old in good health.

This clonotype came up many times. The V and J genes are TRBV5-1 and TRBJ2-7; 8 bases align to TRBD1. This CDR3 region has 13 residues. The germline V gene encodes CDR1 SGHRS and CDR2 YFSETQ. Trimming at V came to 6 bases and at J to 1 base, leaving 3 bases not matched to a gene. Written as DNA, the CDR3 is TGCGCCAGCAACCGGGACAGGTCCTACGAGCAGTACTTC. It is translated as CASNRDRSYEQYF. Full variable domain (rest looked up from reference TRBV5-1 and TRBJ2-7): KAGVTQTPRYLIKTRGQQVTLSCSPISGHRSVSWYQQTPGQGLQFLFEYFSETQRNKGNFPGRFSGRQFSNSRSEMNVSTLELGDSALYLCASNRDRSYEQYFGPGTRLTVT.

This clonotype occurred many times. This chain connects TRBV6-6 to TRBJ1-5, with a tentative D call TRBD1 (5 bases). CDR3 length equals 13 residues. V lost 7 bases and J 8 bases, leaving 15 bases between the germline ends. CDR1 and CDR2 from the germline V gene are MNHNY and SVGAGI (reference sequence). CDR3 amino acids: CASTQGSGEPQHF. The CDR3 coding sequence is TGTGCCAGCACCCAGGGCTCCGGGGAGCCCCAGCATTTT.

There are many counts of this clonotype. The chain uses TRBV20-1 and TRBJ1-3, with D possibly matching TRBD1 (6 bases). The V gene lost 6 bases and the J gene lost 2 bases, with 14 bases spanning the gap. The CDR3 length is 14 residues. Per germline, CDR1 DFQATT and CDR2 SNEGSKA (reference sequence). CDR3 nucleotides: TGCAGTGCCACCCAGGGGAGCGCTGGAAACACCATATATTTT. It codes for CSATQGSAGNTIYF.

The chain combines TRBV13 with TRBJ2-1; D is unresolved. Trimming pared 1 base from V and 5 bases from J, leaving 6 bases between. The CDR3 runs to 13 residues. From germline, CDR1 is PRHDT and CDR2 FYEKMQ (reference sequence). The CDR3 region is CASSLADHNEQFF. In nucleotides, the CDR3 is TGTGCCAGCAGCTTAGCGGACCACAATGAGCAGTTCTTC.

The table lists this clonotype with many counts. The V gene is TRBV20-1, the J gene TRBJ2-3; D gene ambiguous. With 1 base removed from V and 3 bases from J, the gap between germline ends came to 20 bases. The CDR3 runs to 17 residues. CDR1 and CDR2 (germline): DFQATT, SNEGSKA (reference sequence). The CDR3 DNA follows: TGCAGTGCTAGAGTGGGTTTTAGCCCTATCGGGACAGATACGCAGTATTTT. It codes for CSARVGFSPIGTDTQYF.

Concerning this clonotype: This may come from a read error, since a much larger clone is one base off. CDR3 nucleotide sequence: TGTGCCAGAAGCTTAAACTTTCTGGAGGGCTACACCTTC. It specifies CARSLNFLEGYTF. The chain joins TRBV7-6 to TRBJ1-2; unclear D gene. The germline gives CDR1 SGHVS, CDR2 FNYEAQ. There are 13 residues in the CDR3.

This clonotype was counted ten times or more. The gene calls are TRBV5-6 and TRBJ1-1, with no clear D. The germline gives CDR1 SGHDT, CDR2 YYEEEE. The CDR3 consists of 13 residues. With 4 bases removed from V and 3 bases from J, the gap between germline ends came to 10 bases. This chain's CDR3 is CASSNYQYTEAFF. In DNA, the CDR3 is TGTGCCAGCAGCAACTACCAGTACACTGAAGCTTTCTTT.

This clonotype turned up a few times. The gene calls are TRBV18 and TRBJ1-4, with 7 bases fitting TRBD1. CDR3 length: 16 residues. Germline V CDR1 and CDR2: KGHSH, LQKENI. Trimming at V came to 1 base and at J to 6 bases, leaving 8 bases not matched to a gene. CDR3 in DNA: TGTGCCAGCTCACCACAGGGGACAGATCTGCATGAAAAACTGTTTTTT. Protein sequence: CASSPQGTDLHEKLFF.

This clonotype showed up many times. This sequence joins TRBV12-3 or TRBV12-4 and TRBJ1-1; D ambiguous. V lost 2 bases and J lost 7, with 11 bases in between. This CDR3 has 13 residues. CDR3 sequence: CASSLTGSDEAFF. In DNA, the CDR3 is TGTGCCAGCAGTTTAACGGGTTCAGATGAAGCTTTCTTT.

This clonotype was picked up many times. The genes are TRBV18 and TRBJ2-3; D is undetermined. CDR1 and CDR2 (germline): KGHSH, LQKENI. This CDR3 region has 13 residues. The V gene lost 3 bases and the J gene lost 3 bases, with 7 bases spanning the gap. The CDR3 DNA follows: TGTGCCAGCTCACCTGTCCAGACAGATACGCAGTATTTT. Translating it yields CASSPVQTDTQYF.

This clonotype was found many times. The gene calls are TRBV11-2 and TRBJ1-2; D uncertain. V was shortened by 5 bases and J by 4 bases, with 11 bases between the two germline ends. Germline-derived CDR1 and CDR2 are SGHAT and FQNNGV. The CDR3 loop spans 13 amino acids. CDR3 sequence reads: CASSPAQGYGYTF. The CDR3 coding sequence is TGTGCCAGCAGCCCAGCTCAAGGCTATGGCTACACCTTC. The whole variable domain, filled in from reference TRBV11-2 and TRBJ1-2, reads EAGVAQSPRYKIIEKRQSVAFWCNPISGHATLYWYQQILGQGPKLLIQFQNNGVVDDSQLPKDRFSAERLKGVDSTLKIQPAKLEDSAVYLCASSPAQGYGYTFGSGTRLTVV.

This clonotype has at least ten counts. The rearrangement uses TRBV27 and TRBJ1-6, with TRBD1 matching over 9 bases. The V segment lost 6 bases and the J segment 10 bases; nucleotides outside the gene matches: 7. CDR3 length equals 14 residues. Germline V gives CDR1 MNHEY, CDR2 SMNVEV (reference sequence). The CDR3 DNA sequence: TGTGCCAGCAGACGAGACGACAGGGGGTCACCCCTCCACTTT. Translation gives CASRRDDRGSPLHF.

This clonotype appeared many times. V is TRBV20-1 and J is TRBJ1-4; D unresolved. V lost 4 bases and J lost 5, with 23 bases in between. The CDR3 length is 17 residues. Germline values: CDR1 DFQATT, CDR2 SNEGSKA (reference sequence). The CDR3 DNA is TGCAGTGCTACTTGGGGTACCCCCGCTCCTAAGAATGAAAAACTGTTTTTT. It codes for CSATWGTPAPKNEKLFF.

The sample holds many counts of this clonotype. The chain has TRBV6-1 and TRBJ2-1; no clear D. Looked up from germline, CDR1 is MNHNS and CDR2 is SASEGT. The V and J ends lost 5 bases and 3 bases respectively, with 11 bases between them. This CDR3 comprises 14 residues. Here the CDR3 reads CASSQQPDYNEQFF. Written as DNA, the CDR3 is TGTGCCAGCAGTCAACAGCCCGACTACAATGAGCAGTTCTTC.

In its sample, this clonotype was seen many times. This chain joins TRBV5-1 and TRBJ2-6; D is possibly TRBD1 (5 bases). The V gene lost 4 bases and the J gene lost 0 bases, with 20 bases spanning the gap. The CDR3 contains 19 residues. Per the germline V gene, CDR1 is SGHRS and CDR2 is YFSETQ. CDR3 sequence (DNA): TGCGCCAGCAGCCAACCAACAGGTTTCTACGGCTCTGGGGCCAACGTCCTGACTTTC. Translating gives CASSQPTGFYGSGANVLTF.

This clonotype was seen many times. This chain uses TRBV6-2 or TRBV6-3 with TRBJ1-5; TRBD1 matches 7 bases. Germline V gives CDR1 MNHEY, CDR2 SVGEGT. The CDR3 sequence is 16 residues long. The V gene end was trimmed by 4 bases and the J gene end by 2 bases; junction bases not matched to a gene: 8. Here the CDR3 DNA reads TGTGCCAGCAGTTCCCGTCGACAGGGCGGCAATCAGCCCCAGCATTTT. Translated: CASSSRRQGGNQPQHF.

This clonotype was observed many times. This chain links TRBV5-1 with TRBJ2-2; D tentatively reads TRBD1 or TRBD2 (5 bases each). The CDR3 is made up of 13 amino acids. Trimming shortened V by 5 bases and J by 8 bases, and 13 bases separated the two germline ends. The V gene's germline CDR1 is SGHRS and CDR2 YFSETQ. The CDR3 bases are TGCGCCAGCAGTGCCAGGGAGAGTGGGGAGCTGTTTTTT. It specifies CASSARESGELFF.

This clonotype was detected many times. The chain is built from TRBV5-1 and TRBJ2-3; D is possibly TRBD1 or TRBD2 (6 bases each). The germline gives CDR1 SGHRS, CDR2 YFSETQ. Trimming stripped 0 bases from V and 4 bases from J, with 9 bases between. This CDR3 spans 14 amino acids. The CDR3 nucleotides read TGCGCCAGCAGCTTGGAGGGGGGACCAGATACGCAGTATTTT. Translation: CASSLEGGPDTQYF.

Many counts were recorded for this clonotype. The rearrangement links TRBV6-5 to TRBJ1-2, with D perhaps matching TRBD1 (6 bases). CDR3 length equals 13 residues. The germline V gene has CDR1 MNHEY and CDR2 SVGAGI. Trimming left V 5 bases short and J 6 bases short, with 13 bases between. The CDR3 protein is CASSRAGDNGYTF. The CDR3 DNA follows: TGTGCCAGCAGTAGGGCAGGGGATAATGGCTACACCTTC.

There are many counts of this clonotype. This chain connects TRBV20-1 to TRBJ1-6; 9 bases match TRBD1. CDR1 is DFQATT and CDR2 is SNEGSKA in the germline V gene (reference sequence). V shed 0 bases and J 7 bases; nucleotides not matched to a gene: 4. CDR3 length: 15 residues. The CDR3 coding sequence is TGCAGTGCTAGAGATAGAGGGACAGGGAATTCACCCCTCCACTTT. Translation gives CSARDRGTGNSPLHF.

In its sample, this clonotype was seen many times. This sequence joins TRBV20-1 and TRBJ1-2; D might be TRBD1 (5 bases). CDR3 length: 15 residues. Germline V gene lookup returns CDR1 DFQATT and CDR2 SNEGSKA (reference sequence). Trimming took off 0 bases at V and 4 bases at J, with 15 bases between the two ends. CDR3 in DNA: TGCAGTGCTAGAGACGAGAACAGGCCCGGCTATGGCTACACCTTC. Protein product: CSARDENRPGYGYTF.

This clonotype was counted ten times or more. The chain carries TRBV5-1 and TRBJ1-2, with 8 bases that match TRBD1. CDR1 and CDR2 from the germline V gene are SGHRS and YFSETQ. The CDR3 runs to 14 residues. V shed 1 base and J 5 bases; nucleotides not matched to a gene: 4. CDR3 protein: CASSLMQGAYGYTF. The CDR3 DNA reads TGCGCCAGCAGCTTGATGCAGGGGGCTTATGGCTACACCTTC.

This clonotype was observed many times. The chain recombines TRBV12-3 or TRBV12-4 with TRBJ1-1; 7 nucleotides match TRBD1. The CDR3 has 15 residues. V was clipped by 4 bases and J by 6 bases; unmatched bases: 11. The CDR3 protein is CASSSGGRNPAEAFF. CDR3 sequence (DNA): TGTGCCAGCAGTTCAGGGGGAAGAAATCCCGCTGAAGCTTTCTTT.